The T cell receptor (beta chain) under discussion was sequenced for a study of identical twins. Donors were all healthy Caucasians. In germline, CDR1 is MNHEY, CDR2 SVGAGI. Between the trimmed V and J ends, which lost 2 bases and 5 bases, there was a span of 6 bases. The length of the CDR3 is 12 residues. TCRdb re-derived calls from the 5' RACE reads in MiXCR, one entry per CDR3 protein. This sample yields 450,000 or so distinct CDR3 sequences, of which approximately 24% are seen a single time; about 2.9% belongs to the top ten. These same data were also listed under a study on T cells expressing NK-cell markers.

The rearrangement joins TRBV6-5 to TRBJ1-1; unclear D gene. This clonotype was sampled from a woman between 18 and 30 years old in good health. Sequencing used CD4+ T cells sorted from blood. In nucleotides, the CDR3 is TGTGCCAGCAGTTACATGGGGACTGAAGCTTTCTTT. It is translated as CASSYMGTEAFF.